Below are 7 T cell receptor beta chains sequenced from a single sample in a study of immune heterogeneity within non-small cell lung tumors. Using 32 V and 13 J primers, multiplex PCR amplified TCR beta CDR3. One entry per CDR3 protein results from TCRdb running MiXCR on the multiplex PCR reads. The table includes approximately 12,000 distinct CDR3 sequences, roughly a fifth detected once. For each sample, template was 450 to 750 ng of bulk tumor genomic DNA. Multiple widely separated biopsies were taken from each primary tumor at surgery. The study enrolled patients with untreated, newly diagnosed non-small cell lung cancer who underwent curative surgery. Sequencing was done on a sample of lung tumor tissue. Every receptor here comes from a man in his 60s with non-small cell lung cancer.

This clonotype was seen a handful of times. The chain joins TRBV20-1 to TRBJ1-5; D possibly corresponds to TRBD1 (6 bases). The CDR3 spans 15 residues. Per germline, CDR1 DFQATT and CDR2 SNEGSKA (reference sequence). Deletions cut 5 bases from V and 2 bases from J, with 16 bases between. CDR3 protein: CSAAVMDSGNQPQHF. The DNA for the CDR3 is TGCAGTGCTGCCGTGATGGACAGCGGCAATCAGCCCCAGCATTTT.

To note about this clonotype: A much larger clone differs from this one at a single base, so this may be a read error. The chain recombines TRBV27 with TRBJ1-1; no clear D. The CDR3 consists of 16 residues. Germline V CDR1 and CDR2: MNHEY, SMNVEV (reference sequence). The CDR3 DNA reads as TGTGCCAGCAAAAAAACGTTCGCGGGGTTGAGGACTGAAGATTTCTTT. It yields the protein CASKKTFAGLRTEDFF.

The chain has TRBV4-1 and TRBJ2-3; D may be TRBD1 (5 bases). The germline CDR1 and CDR2 sequences are MGHRA and YSYEKL. The length of the CDR3 is 16 residues. V shed 1 base and J shed 3 bases, with 14 bases lying between them. CDR3 region: CASSQVSRAGTDTQYF. The CDR3 coding sequence is TGCGCCAGCAGCCAAGTGAGCAGGGCAGGAACAGATACGCAGTATTTT.

This clonotype came up many times. The chain uses TRBV6-1 and TRBJ1-4; tentatively, D is TRBD1 (5 bases). V lost 6 bases and J lost 6, with 14 bases in between. CDR3 length: 14 amino acids. Germline V lookup: CDR1 MNHNS, CDR2 SASEGT. The CDR3 is CASRTGGGDEKLFF. The CDR3 region has the DNA TGTGCCAGCAGGACGGGAGGAGGGGATGAAAAACTGTTTTTT.

For this clonotype: The junction shows a germline mismatch at one end, possibly a read error. The chain combines TRBV2 with TRBJ2-3; the D call may be TRBD1 or TRBD2 (5 bases each). The length of the CDR3 is 17 residues. Germline V gives CDR1 SNHLY, CDR2 FYNNEI. The CDR3 loop is CASREEGRVGGTDTQYF. The CDR3 coding sequence is TGTGCCAGCAGAGAAGAGGGCAGGGTGGGTGGCACAGATACGCAGTATTTT.

This rearrangement joins TRBV5-1 to TRBJ2-1; D is perhaps TRBD2 (5 bases). This CDR3 has 12 amino acids. Germline CDR1 is SGHRS and CDR2 is YFSETQ. V was shortened by 5 bases and J by 8 bases, with 11 bases between the two germline ends. The CDR3 coding sequence is TGCGCCAGCAGGGACTGGATCCATGAGCAGTTCTTC. Translation: CASRDWIHEQFF. Full variable domain (outside the CDR3, taken from reference TRBV5-1 and TRBJ2-1): KAGVTQTPRYLIKTRGQQVTLSCSPISGHRSVSWYQQTPGQGLQFLFEYFSETQRNKGNFPGRFSGRQFSNSRSEMNVSTLELGDSALYLCASRDWIHEQFFGPGTRLTVL.

This clonotype has ten or more counts. V is TRBV11-2 and J is TRBJ1-1, with a tentative D call TRBD1 (5 bases). The CDR3 is 14 amino acids. The germline V gene encodes CDR1 SGHAT and CDR2 FQNNGV. V dropped 5 bases and J dropped 0 bases, with 10 bases sitting between them. CDR3 in DNA: TGTGCCAGCAGCCCAGGGCCCATGAACACTGAAGCTTTCTTT. Translation: CASSPGPMNTEAFF.